This section outlines one T cell receptor (beta chain) sequence together with its context. The antigen remains undetermined. The V end was cut by 2 bases, the J end by 8 bases, with 17 bases between. The CDR3 is 15 residues long. CDR1 and CDR2 (germline): SGHDT, YYEEEE. It was with 60 Vbeta and 13 Jbeta primers that the PCR ran. Sequencing used immunoSEQ multiplex PCR; TCRdb keeps in-frame clones, though not all of them. The repertoire includes 200,000 or so clones, around 86% of them detected once, and around 6.3% sits in the top ten. The data were obtained in a study of cytomegalovirus exposure and HLA in healthy donors. Study-level findings and limits: Researchers reported from a later analysis that most CMV-associated TCR beta chains appeared HLA-restricted. At a 0.05 false discovery rate, a later analysis found about 17,000 TCR beta sequences to be associated with HLA alleles. The study put under 200 TCR beta chains on its list as cytomegalovirus-associated. In a later analysis, HLA-C alleles had the fewest associated TCRs, DRB1 alleles the most.

The clonotype was recovered from a woman aged 50 to 65 in good health and CMV-seropositive. This rearrangement joins TRBV5-6 to TRBJ2-1, with TRBD2 as a possible D gene (6 bases). The sequencing sample was made of PBMCs. DNA for the CDR3: TGTGCCAGCAGCTTAAGGGACTGGGGGTTGGATGAGCAGTTCTTC. It translates to CASSLRDWGLDEQFF.